This TCR beta chain was sequenced for a study of OX40 agonist ivuxolimab in advanced cancers. V dropped 3 bases and J dropped 2; count of bases not matched to a gene: 7. Germline CDR1 ENHRY, CDR2 SYGVKD. CDR3 length: 15 amino acids. The method was immunoSEQ multiplex PCR; TCRdb's version includes in-frame clones alone and lacks a portion of them. This sample yields tens of thousands of clones, of which more than 65% are seen a single time; about 24% belongs to the top ten. Sequences were derived from CD4+ or CD8+ T cells sorted from blood, sampled in a trial of the OX40 agonist ivuxolimab. The origin of this receptor is an adult with an advanced solid tumor such as melanoma, head and neck, liver or kidney cancer. The chain joins TRBV10-3 to TRBJ2-7; 7 bases agree with TRBD2. CDR3 DNA: TGTGCCATCAGTGACTGGGCGGGAGCTCCCTACGAGCAGTACTTC. This encodes CAISDWAGAPYEQYF.